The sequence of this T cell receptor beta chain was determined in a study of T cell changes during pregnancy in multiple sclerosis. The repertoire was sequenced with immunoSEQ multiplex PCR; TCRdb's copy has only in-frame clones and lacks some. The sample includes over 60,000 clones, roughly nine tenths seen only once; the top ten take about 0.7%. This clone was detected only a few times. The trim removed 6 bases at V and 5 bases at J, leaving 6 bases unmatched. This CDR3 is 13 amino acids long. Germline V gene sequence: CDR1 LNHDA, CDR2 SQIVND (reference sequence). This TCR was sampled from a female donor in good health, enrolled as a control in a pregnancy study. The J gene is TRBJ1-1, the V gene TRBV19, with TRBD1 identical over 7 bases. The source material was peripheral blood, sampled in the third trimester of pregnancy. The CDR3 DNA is TGTGCCAGTAGGTATGACAGGGTGACTGAAGCTTTCTTT. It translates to CASRYDRVTEAFF.